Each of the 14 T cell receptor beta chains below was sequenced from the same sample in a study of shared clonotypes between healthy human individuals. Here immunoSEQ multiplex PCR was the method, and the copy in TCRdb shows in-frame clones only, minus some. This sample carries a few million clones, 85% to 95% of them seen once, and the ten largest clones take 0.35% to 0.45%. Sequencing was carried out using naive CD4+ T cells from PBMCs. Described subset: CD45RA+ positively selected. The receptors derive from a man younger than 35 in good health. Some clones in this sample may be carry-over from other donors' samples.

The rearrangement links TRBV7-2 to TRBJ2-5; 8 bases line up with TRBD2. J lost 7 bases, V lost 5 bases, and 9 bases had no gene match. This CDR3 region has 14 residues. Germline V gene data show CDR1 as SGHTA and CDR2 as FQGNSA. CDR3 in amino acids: CASSPPGREATQYF. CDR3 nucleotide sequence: TGTGCCAGCAGCCCACCGGGGCGGGAGGCGACCCAGTACTTC.

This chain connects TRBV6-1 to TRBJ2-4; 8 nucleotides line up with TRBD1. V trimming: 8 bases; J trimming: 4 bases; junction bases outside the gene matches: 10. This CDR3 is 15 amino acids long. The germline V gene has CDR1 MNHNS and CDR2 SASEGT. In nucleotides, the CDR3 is TGTGCCAGCGGGACTTCGACAGGGGCTAAAAACATTCAGTACTTC. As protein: CASGTSTGAKNIQYF.

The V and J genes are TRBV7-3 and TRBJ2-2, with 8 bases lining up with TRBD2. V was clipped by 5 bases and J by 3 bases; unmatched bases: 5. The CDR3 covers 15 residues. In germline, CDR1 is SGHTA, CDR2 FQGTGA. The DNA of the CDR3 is TGTGCCAGCAGCCCCACGGGAGGGCACACCGGGGAGCTGTTTTTT. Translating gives CASSPTGGHTGELFF.

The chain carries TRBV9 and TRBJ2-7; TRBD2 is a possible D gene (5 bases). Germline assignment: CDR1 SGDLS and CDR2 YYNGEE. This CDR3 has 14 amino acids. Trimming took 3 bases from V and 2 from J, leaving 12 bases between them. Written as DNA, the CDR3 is TGTGCCAGCAGCGATTGGGAGAGGCCCTACGAGCAGTACTTC. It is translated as CASSDWERPYEQYF.

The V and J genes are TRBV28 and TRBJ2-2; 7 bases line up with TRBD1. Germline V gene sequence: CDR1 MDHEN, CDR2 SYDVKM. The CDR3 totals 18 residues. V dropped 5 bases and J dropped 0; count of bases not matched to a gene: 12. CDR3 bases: TGTGCCAGCAGTATGACAGGGCGGCTTCGCCCGAACACCGGGGAGCTGTTTTTT. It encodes CASSMTGRLRPNTGELFF.

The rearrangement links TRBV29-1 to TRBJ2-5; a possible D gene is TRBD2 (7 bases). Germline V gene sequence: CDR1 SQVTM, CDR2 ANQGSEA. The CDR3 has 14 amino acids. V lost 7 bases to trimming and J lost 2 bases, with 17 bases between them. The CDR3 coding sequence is TGCAGCGCCCGAAGGGGGGGAATACAAGAGACCCAGTACTTC. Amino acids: CSARRGGIQETQYF. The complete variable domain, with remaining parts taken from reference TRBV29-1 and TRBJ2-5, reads SAVISQKPSRDICQRGTSLTIQCQVDSQVTMMFWYRQQPGQSLTLIATANQGSEATYESGFVIDKFPISRPNLTFSTLTVSNMSPEDSSIYLCSARRGGIQETQYFGPGTRLLVL.

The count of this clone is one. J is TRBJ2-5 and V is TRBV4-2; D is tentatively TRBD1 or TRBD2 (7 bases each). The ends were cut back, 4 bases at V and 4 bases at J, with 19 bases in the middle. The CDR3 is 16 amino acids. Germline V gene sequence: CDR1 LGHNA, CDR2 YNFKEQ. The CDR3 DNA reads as TGTGCCAGCAGCCGCAGGGGGGCGGGAGAGGGAGAGACCCAGTACTTC. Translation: CASSRRGAGEGETQYF.

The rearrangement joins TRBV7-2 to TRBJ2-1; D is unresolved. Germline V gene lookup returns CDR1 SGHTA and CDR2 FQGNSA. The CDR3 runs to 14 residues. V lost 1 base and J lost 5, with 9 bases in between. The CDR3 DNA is TGTGCCAGCAGCTTAGGTCAGGCGAACAATGAGCAGTTCTTC. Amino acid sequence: CASSLGQANNEQFF.

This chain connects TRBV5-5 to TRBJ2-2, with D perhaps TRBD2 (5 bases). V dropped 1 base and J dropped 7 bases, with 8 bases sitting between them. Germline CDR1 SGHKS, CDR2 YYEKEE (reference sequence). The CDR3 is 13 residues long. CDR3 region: CASSLMSGGELFF. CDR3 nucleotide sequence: TGTGCCAGCAGCTTGATGAGCGGCGGGGAGCTGTTTTTT.

CDR3 in DNA: TGTGCCAGCAGCGTAGGCAGGGGGTCCGCTCAGCCCCAGCATTTT. Its translation: CASSVGRGSAQPQHF. The chain uses TRBV9 and TRBJ1-5; TRBD1 matches 7 bases. The CDR3 is 15 amino acids. Germline CDR1 reads SGDLS; CDR2 reads YYNGEE. Trimming cost V 0 bases and J 6 bases; bases outside gene matches: 6. The full variable domain, its missing parts supplied by reference TRBV9 and TRBJ1-5, is DSGVTQTPKHLITATGQRVTLRCSPRSGDLSVYWYQQSLDQGLQFLIQYYNGEERAKGNILERFSAQQFPDLHSELNLSSLELGDSALYFCASSVGRGSAQPQHFGDGTRLSIL.

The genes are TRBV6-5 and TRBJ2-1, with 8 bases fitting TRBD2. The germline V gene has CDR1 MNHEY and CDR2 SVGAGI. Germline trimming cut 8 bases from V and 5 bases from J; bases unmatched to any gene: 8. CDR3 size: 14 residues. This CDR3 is CASRITGGNNEQFF. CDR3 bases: TGTGCCAGCCGGATAACGGGGGGGAACAATGAGCAGTTCTTC.

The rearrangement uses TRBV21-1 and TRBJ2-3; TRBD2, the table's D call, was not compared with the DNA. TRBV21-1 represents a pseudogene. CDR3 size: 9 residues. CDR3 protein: CGRGSTQYF. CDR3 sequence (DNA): TGTGGCCGGGGGAGTACGCAGTATTTT.

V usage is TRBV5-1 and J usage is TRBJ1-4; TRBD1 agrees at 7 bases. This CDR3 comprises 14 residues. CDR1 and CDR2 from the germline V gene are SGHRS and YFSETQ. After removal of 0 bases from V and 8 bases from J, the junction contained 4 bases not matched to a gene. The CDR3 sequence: CASSLEGAKEKLFF. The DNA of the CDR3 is TGCGCCAGCAGCTTGGAGGGGGCAAAGGAAAAACTGTTTTTT.

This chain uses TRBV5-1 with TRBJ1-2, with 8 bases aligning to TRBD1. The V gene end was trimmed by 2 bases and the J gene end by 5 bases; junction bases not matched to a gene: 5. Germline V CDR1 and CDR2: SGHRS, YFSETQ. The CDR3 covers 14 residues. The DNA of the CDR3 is TGCGCCAGCAGCTTTGGACAGGGAGGGTATGGCTACACCTTC. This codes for CASSFGQGGYGYTF.